This T cell receptor (beta chain) was sequenced during a study of radiotherapy plus CTLA-4 blockade in lung cancer. Across the whole study: Patients showed objective responses in about 20% of cases and disease control in less than 35%. Study results and caveats: Early shifts in blood T cell clones, with interferon-beta, reportedly predicted response best. Expansion of tumor-derived TCR clones was observed in blood after radiotherapy plus ipilimumab.

The V and J ends lost 3 bases and 3 bases respectively, with 12 bases between them. This CDR3 comprises 15 residues. Germline V CDR1 and CDR2: MDHEN, SYDVKM. Generated by immunoSEQ multiplex PCR, the TCRdb table keeps only in-frame clones and is missing some. The sample has 43,000 or so clones, roughly two thirds seen once. Focal radiation and CTLA-4 blockade (ipilimumab) were tested in chemo-refractory metastatic non-small-cell lung cancer patients. Points on this clone: Its target is unknown.

The clonotype originates from a human donor with non-small cell lung cancer who had a complete response to radiotherapy plus ipilimumab. This chain joins TRBV28 and TRBJ2-4; D call uncertain. The material was peripheral blood, obtained from a patient treated with radiotherapy plus ipilimumab. CDR3 amino acids: CASSFLSVGKNIQYF. In DNA, the CDR3 is TGTGCCAGCAGTTTCCTCTCAGTTGGCAAAAACATTCAGTACTTC.